Presented here are 26 T cell receptor beta chains from one specimen sequenced in a study of circulating and synovial CD4+ cells in juvenile arthritis. Assay: immunoSEQ multiplex PCR; the TCRdb copy retains only in-frame clones and omits some. The sample has over 11,000 clones; 80% to 85% are singletons. The source material was CD4+ T cells from synovial fluid. The receptor set was obtained from a human patient with juvenile idiopathic arthritis. Some clones in this sample may be carry-over from other donors' samples.

The chain carries TRBV6-4 and TRBJ1-5; the D gene is possibly TRBD1 (6 bases). The ends were cut back, 6 bases at V and 9 bases at J, with 18 bases in the middle. The CDR3 consists of 14 residues. Germline CDR1 reads MRHNA; CDR2 reads SNTAGT. The CDR3 DNA follows: TGTGCCAGCAGCGCTCTACTCACAGGGTTGCCCCAGCATTTT. It is translated as CASSALLTGLPQHF.

The chain employs TRBV5-1 and TRBJ2-7; 7 bases fit TRBD1. V trimming: 0 bases; J trimming: 3 bases; junction bases outside the gene matches: 9. CDR3 length equals 16 residues. CDR1 SGHRS and CDR2 YFSETQ come from the germline V gene. DNA for the CDR3: TGCGCCAGCAGCTTGGCCGGGCGGGCAGGGGGCTACGAGCAGTACTTC. Its protein product is CASSLAGRAGGYEQYF.

The V and J genes are TRBV10-3 and TRBJ2-3; 7 bases line up with TRBD1. The CDR3 sequence is 15 residues long. The germline CDR1 and CDR2 sequences are ENHRY and SYGVKD. V was pared by 6 bases and J by 3 bases, with 9 bases of the junction left unmatched. The CDR3: CAISPDREATDTQYF. Written as DNA, the CDR3 is TGTGCCATCAGCCCAGACAGGGAAGCGACAGATACGCAGTATTTT.

J is TRBJ1-1 and V is TRBV7-2; D is uncertain. The CDR3 loop spans 17 amino acids. CDR1 and CDR2 from the germline V gene are SGHTA and FQGNSA. Trimming removed 2 bases at V and 5 bases at J, with 21 bases between. CDR3 protein: CASSLTAWEPRGTEAFF. CDR3 nucleotides: TGTGCCAGCAGCTTAACGGCTTGGGAGCCCCGAGGGACTGAAGCTTTCTTT.

The V and J genes are TRBV6-5 and TRBJ1-1; D unresolved. The CDR3 sequence is 13 residues long. V gave up 5 bases and J gave up 4 bases, with 11 bases separating them. CDR1 and CDR2 (germline): MNHEY, SVGAGI. The CDR3 loop is CASSREGSTEAFF. CDR3 bases: TGTGCCAGCAGTCGGGAGGGAAGCACTGAAGCTTTCTTT.

A note on this clone: The sample carries other DNA sequences with the same CDR3. This chain joins TRBV29-1 and TRBJ1-2; D might be TRBD1 (6 bases). Germline assignment: CDR1 SQVTM and CDR2 ANQGSEA. V was pared by 6 bases and J by 8 bases, with 16 bases between. This CDR3 has 12 amino acids. CDR3 loop: CSVLTGGTGYTF. The CDR3 DNA reads TGCAGCGTATTAACGGGGGGCACGGGCTACACCTTC.

This clone was seen a single time. This sequence joins TRBV7-7 and TRBJ2-5; no reliable D call. The germline V gene encodes CDR1 SSHAT and CDR2 FNYEAQ (reference sequence). V lost 5 bases, J lost 5 bases, and 12 bases lay in between. There are 13 residues in the CDR3. CDR3 nucleotide sequence: TGTGCCAGCAGCGACCCGGGTTGGGAGACCCAGTACTTC. It encodes CASSDPGWETQYF.

The gene calls are TRBV19 and TRBJ2-2, with TRBD2 identical over 11 bases. V lost 10 bases and J lost 2; bases outside the gene matches: 3. CDR3 length: 14 residues. Germline V gene lookup returns CDR1 LNHDA and CDR2 SQIVND (reference sequence). For the CDR3, the DNA is TGTGCCACCACTAGCGGGGGAAACACCGGGGAGCTGTTTTTT. Protein product: CATTSGGNTGELFF.

The V and J genes are TRBV6-6 and TRBJ1-4, with 9 bases that match TRBD1. The CDR3 has 14 amino acids. Germline V CDR1 and CDR2: MNHNY, SVGAGI (reference sequence). V gave up 4 bases and J gave up 8 bases; unmatched junction bases: 5. Written as DNA, the CDR3 is TGTGCCAGCAGTTTTCCCGGACAGGGGGAAAAACTGTTTTTT. Translating gives CASSFPGQGEKLFF.

This clone was seen only once. This chain joins TRBV6-1 and TRBJ1-5; 7 bases are a match to TRBD1. The V segment lost 6 bases and the J segment 9 bases; nucleotides outside the gene matches: 8. Germline V CDR1 and CDR2: MNHNS, SASEGT. This CDR3 is 13 amino acids long. CDR3 region: CASSPGTVRPQHF. The DNA of the CDR3 is TGTGCCAGCAGCCCCGGGACAGTTCGGCCCCAGCATTTT.

The CDR3 protein is CASSQPTSGSNEQYF. CDR3 DNA sequence: TGCGCCAGCAGCCAGCCAACTAGCGGGAGTAACGAGCAGTACTTC. The V and J genes are TRBV4-1 and TRBJ2-7; 11 bases are shared with TRBD2. With V trimmed by 3 bases and J by 5 bases, 6 bases remained unmatched. This CDR3 spans 15 amino acids. CDR1 MGHRA and CDR2 YSYEKL come from the germline V gene.

The chain carries TRBV5-4 and TRBJ2-1; 7 nucleotides agree with TRBD1. After removal of 0 bases from V and 2 bases from J, the junction contained 2 bases not matched to a gene. The CDR3 is made up of 15 amino acids. The germline V gene encodes CDR1 SGHNT and CDR2 YYREEE (reference sequence). The CDR3, as DNA: TGTGCCAGCAGCTTGGGGACAGGCACCTACAATGAGCAGTTCTTC. Translated, it gives CASSLGTGTYNEQFF.

V usage is TRBV4-2 and J usage is TRBJ1-3, with TRBD1 identical over 8 bases. Looked up from germline, CDR1 is LGHNA and CDR2 is YNFKEQ. The CDR3 totals 15 residues. V lost 2 bases to trimming and J lost 2 bases; unmatched junction nucleotides: 2. The DNA of the CDR3 is TGTGCCAGCAGCCAAAACAGGGGGACTGGAAACACCATATATTTT. This gives the protein CASSQNRGTGNTIYF.

The table lists this clone with a few counts. This chain uses TRBV30 with TRBJ1-5; D is perhaps TRBD1 (5 bases). The V and J ends lost 0 bases and 5 bases respectively, with 20 bases between them. Per germline, CDR1 GTSNPN and CDR2 SVGIG (reference sequence). CDR3 length: 17 residues. As DNA, the CDR3 is TGTGCCTGGAGTGTACGGCGGGGGAGCACCCCTTATCAGCCCCAGCATTTT. Amino acid sequence: CAWSVRRGSTPYQPQHF.

This chain joins TRBV6-1 and TRBJ1-2; 8 nucleotides line up with TRBD1. The CDR3 length is 17 residues. Trimming cost V 3 bases and J 1 base; bases outside gene matches: 10. Germline values: CDR1 MNHNS, CDR2 SASEGT. As DNA, the CDR3 is TGTGCCAGCAGTGACCATTTACAGGGGGGTCTTAACTATGGCTACACCTTC. Its protein product is CASSDHLQGGLNYGYTF.

The chain has TRBV7-2 and TRBJ2-3, with 9 nucleotides matching TRBD2. Germline V gene data show CDR1 as SGHTA and CDR2 as FQGNSA. CDR3 length: 13 amino acids. J lost 14 bases, V lost 8 bases, and 14 bases had no gene match. CDR3 residues: CASAPVSGRLRYF. CDR3 DNA sequence: TGTGCCAGCGCTCCTGTAAGCGGGAGGCTGCGGTATTTT.

The rearrangement uses TRBV19 and TRBJ1-2, with TRBD1 matching 8 bases. Trimming removed 1 base from V and 2 bases from J; junction bases left unmatched: 0. The CDR3 length is 14 residues. The germline gives CDR1 LNHDA, CDR2 SQIVND (reference sequence). The DNA of the CDR3 is TGTGCCAGTAGTATAGGGACAGGGAACTATGGCTACACCTTC. Translation: CASSIGTGNYGYTF. Combining the CDR3 with reference TRBV19 and TRBJ1-2 gives the whole variable domain DGGITQSPKYLFRKEGQNVTLSCEQNLNHDAMYWYRQDPGQGLRLIYYSQIVNDFQKGDIAEGYSVSREKKESFPLTVTSAQKNPTAFYLCASSIGTGNYGYTFGSGTRLTVV.

The V call is TRBV2, the J call TRBJ1-1; TRBD1 might be the D (6 bases). CDR3 length: 15 amino acids. The V end was cut by 6 bases, the J end by 3 bases, with 17 bases between. CDR1 is SNHLY, CDR2 FYNNEI, per germline. The CDR3 region is CASRGSGQLYTEAFF. For the CDR3, the DNA is TGTGCCAGCAGGGGCTCCGGACAGCTCTACACTGAAGCTTTCTTT. Combining the CDR3 with reference TRBV2 and TRBJ1-1 gives the whole variable domain EPEVTQTPSHQVTQMGQEVILRCVPISNHLYFYWYRQILGQKVEFLVSFYNNEISEKSEIFDDQFSVERPDGSNFTLKIRSTKLEDSAMYFCASRGSGQLYTEAFFGQGTRLTVV.

The chain recombines TRBV5-4 with TRBJ1-1; 10 bases line up with TRBD1. CDR1 is SGHNT, CDR2 YYREEE, per germline (reference sequence). This CDR3 has 17 residues. J was trimmed by 4 bases and V by 4 bases; bases with no gene match: 13. For the CDR3, the DNA is TGTGCCAGCAGCCCCGGGACAGGGGAGCCGGAAGGCACTGAAGCTTTCTTT. It is translated as CASSPGTGEPEGTEAFF.

This clone appeared a single time. This chain joins TRBV19 and TRBJ2-1; 13 bases map to TRBD2. Germline CDR1 and CDR2: LNHDA and SQIVND (reference sequence). V lost 5 bases, J lost 6 bases, and 7 bases stayed unmatched. This CDR3 is 16 amino acids long. The CDR3 loop reads CASSVLTSGGFNEQFF. Written as DNA, the CDR3 is TGTGCCAGTAGTGTCCTGACTAGCGGGGGGTTCAATGAGCAGTTCTTC.

For the CDR3, the DNA is TGCGCCAGCAGCCTAGGGGGGGCCCAAGAGACCCAGTACTTC. It is translated as CASSLGGAQETQYF. V usage is TRBV5-1 and J usage is TRBJ2-5; maybe TRBD2 (7 bases). Germline CDR1 is SGHRS and CDR2 is YFSETQ. Trimming took 4 bases from V and 1 from J, leaving 11 bases between them. The CDR3 is 14 residues long.

CDR3 nucleotide sequence: TGCGCCAGCAGCCAAGATCGACTAGCCAAAAACATTCAGTACTTC. Its protein product is CASSQDRLAKNIQYF. The rearrangement joins TRBV4-1 to TRBJ2-4; D uncertain. Trimming cost V 0 bases and J 0 bases, with 6 bases left between them. This CDR3 has 15 residues. The V gene's germline CDR1 is MGHRA and CDR2 YSYEKL.

V gene TRBV4-3 combines with J gene TRBJ2-7; TRBD1 matches 8 bases. CDR1 is LGHNA, CDR2 YSLEER, per germline. The CDR3 consists of 18 residues. The J segment lost 4 bases and the V segment lost 0 bases, leaving 14 bases of the junction unmatched. CDR3 sequence: CASSQEIPRTGLTYEQYF. As DNA, the CDR3 is TGCGCCAGCAGCCAAGAAATTCCCCGGACAGGGCTAACTTACGAGCAGTACTTC.

The gene calls are TRBV5-6 and TRBJ2-7, with D perhaps matching TRBD2 (5 bases). Trimming left V 1 base short and J 6 bases short, with 8 bases between. The CDR3 spans 12 residues. CDR1 and CDR2 from the germline V gene are SGHDT and YYEEEE. The CDR3 sequence: CASSLPSGEQYF. Written as DNA, the CDR3 is TGTGCCAGCAGCTTGCCCAGCGGCGAGCAGTACTTC.

V is TRBV6-5 and J is TRBJ2-7; 7 bases map to TRBD1. The junction had 4 bases not matched to a gene; V was cut back by 5 bases and J by 0 bases. This CDR3 is 14 amino acids long. Germline CDR1 is MNHEY and CDR2 is SVGAGI. As DNA, the CDR3 is TGTGCCAGCAGTCCCCGGGACAGCTCCTACGAGCAGTACTTC. It is translated as CASSPRDSSYEQYF.

V and J are TRBV2 and TRBJ1-2; D unclear. The CDR3 covers 16 residues. Germline V lookup: CDR1 SNHLY, CDR2 FYNNEI. Trimming took off 3 bases at V and 0 bases at J, with 14 bases between the two ends. CDR3 coding DNA: TGTGCCAGCAGTGAGGAGGACCAGGAGCCTAACTATGGCTACACCTTC. Its protein product is CASSEEDQEPNYGYTF.